These 19 T cell receptor beta chains came from one sample sequenced in a study of T-cell memory formation after mild COVID-19 (dated by TCRdb to the early 2020s). Libraries were constructed by 5' RACE. Sequencing took place on an Illumina NovaSeq 6000. TCRdb's own reprocessing of the public reads used fastp at Q25 and MiXCR and kept productive beta chains. When rows share a CDR3 protein, they turn into one entry using the most common DNA and genes. The sample includes 250,000 to 350,000 distinct CDR3 sequences, with approximately 19% observed a single time. The ten largest make up under 25% of the sample. The material sequenced was PBMCs or a T cell subset sorted from them (not recorded which). These receptor sequences come from a young man who had mild COVID-19 (a few samples of this study predate the infection). The sample titles of this study are shuffled in the database, so cell type and time point are left out; the donor was told from shared clones.

The J gene is TRBJ2-4, the V gene TRBV29-1; D gene uncertain. V was shortened by 6 bases and J by 3 bases, with 15 bases between the two germline ends. The length of the CDR3 is 14 residues. The germline gives CDR1 SQVTM, CDR2 ANQGSEA. The CDR3 loop is CSVSRFPVKNIQYF. As DNA, the CDR3 is TGCAGCGTGTCACGCTTTCCTGTCAAAAACATTCAGTACTTC.

This clonotype was counted only a few times. The chain has TRBV5-1 and TRBJ1-2, with D perhaps TRBD1 (6 bases). This CDR3 contains 18 residues. Looked up from germline, CDR1 is SGHRS and CDR2 is YFSETQ. Between the trimmed V and J ends, which lost 2 bases and 4 bases, there was a span of 24 bases. The CDR3 nucleotides read TGCGCCAGCAGCTTCGGCAAGACAGCTTTCGTAGGGGGCTATGGCTACACCTTC. This translates into CASSFGKTAFVGGYGYTF.

This clonotype was counted a few times. This sequence joins TRBV11-2 and TRBJ2-5, with TRBD2 matching over 10 bases. Losses at the gene ends were 5 bases for V and 1 base for J; bases not matched to a gene: 7. The CDR3 contains 16 residues. Germline values: CDR1 SGHAT, CDR2 FQNNGV. CDR3 sequence: CASSTRTSGRQETQYF. CDR3 DNA sequence: TGTGCCAGCAGCACCCGGACTAGCGGCCGCCAAGAGACCCAGTACTTC.

The chain links TRBV24-1 to TRBJ2-5; D might be TRBD1 (6 bases). The CDR3 spans 17 residues. Germline loops: CDR1 KGHDR, CDR2 SFDVKD. Trimming took 3 bases from V and 3 from J, leaving 19 bases between them. The CDR3 DNA is TGTGCCACCAGTGATGGGCTGAACGACAGGATAAAAGAGACCCAGTACTTC. Amino acids: CATSDGLNDRIKETQYF.

In its sample, this clonotype was seen a few times. This chain uses TRBV3-1 with TRBJ1-3; D unclear. V lost 4 bases, J lost 0 bases, and 10 bases lay in between. The CDR3 loop spans 15 amino acids. CDR1 is LGHDT, CDR2 YNNKEL, per germline (reference sequence). CDR3 coding DNA: TGTGCCAGCAGCCCGCGTTTTTTCTCTGGAAACACCATATATTTT. Translating gives CASSPRFFSGNTIYF.

The sample holds a few counts of this clonotype. The rearrangement joins TRBV7-9 to TRBJ1-1; a possible D gene is TRBD1 (5 bases). From germline, CDR1 is SEHNR and CDR2 FQNEAQ (reference sequence). This CDR3 region has 14 residues. V was shortened by 7 bases and J by 5 bases, with 17 bases between the two germline ends. Written as DNA, the CDR3 is TGTGCCAGCACCCCAGGCAGGGTGGAAACTGAAGCTTTCTTT. It encodes CASTPGRVETEAFF.

This clonotype was recorded a few times. This sequence joins TRBV20-1 and TRBJ2-1, with D uncertain. V shed 4 bases and J shed 7 bases, with 17 bases lying between them. CDR3 length: 14 residues. Germline lookup yields CDR1 DFQATT and CDR2 SNEGSKA (reference sequence). The CDR3 loop reads CSATSGTVYNEQFF. For the CDR3, the DNA is TGCAGTGCTACTTCAGGAACAGTTTATAATGAGCAGTTCTTC.

The chain is built from TRBV20-1 and TRBJ1-1; D gene uncertain. V was clipped by 6 bases and J by 2 bases, with 19 bases between them. The CDR3 runs 15 residues. Looked up from germline, CDR1 is DFQATT and CDR2 is SNEGSKA (reference sequence). In DNA form, the CDR3 reads TGCAGTGCCAACCCCCAGACATTTAGTAACACTGAAGCTTTCTTT. Its protein product is CSANPQTFSNTEAFF.

The rearrangement uses TRBV10-3 and TRBJ2-7, with D perhaps being TRBD1 or TRBD2 (6 bases each). CDR3 length: 15 residues. Germline assignment: CDR1 ENHRY and CDR2 SYGVKD. The ends were cut back, 10 bases at V and 5 bases at J, with 24 bases in the middle. CDR3 sequence reads: CATHSGAGVYDEQYV. The CDR3 DNA follows: TGTGCCACCCACTCGGGGGCAGGGGTGTATGACGAGCAGTACGTC.

This clonotype was counted only a few times. The J gene is TRBJ2-5, the V gene TRBV7-9; D is perhaps TRBD1 or TRBD2 (5 bases each). This CDR3 has 12 amino acids. V was clipped by 11 bases and J by 4 bases, with 14 bases between them. The V gene's germline CDR1 is SEHNR and CDR2 FQNEAQ (reference sequence). The CDR3 region has the DNA TGTGCCTCACGGCAGGGACGAGAGACCCAGTACTTC. This codes for CASRQGRETQYF.

The CDR3 DNA is TGTGCCAGCATTAGTAGCTCCTACAATGAGCAGTTCTTC. Protein product: CASISSSYNEQFF. The chain is built from TRBV27 and TRBJ2-1, with D uncertain. V gave up 7 bases and J gave up 0 bases, with 7 bases separating them. CDR1 is MNHEY, CDR2 SMNVEV, per germline (reference sequence). The CDR3 is made up of 13 amino acids.

On this clonotype: Here the CDR3 omits its conserved ending phenylalanine or tryptophan, so a read error is the likely source. The V gene is TRBV7-2, the J gene TRBJ1-2, with 7 bases fitting TRBD1. This CDR3 is 16 amino acids long. The J segment lost 4 bases and the V segment lost 1 base, leaving 9 bases of the junction unmatched. In germline, CDR1 is SGHTA, CDR2 FQGNSA. CDR3 DNA: TGTGCCAGCAGCTTAGTTGGAGGGGGCCTGCTCTATGGCTACACCTTA. Translated, it gives CASSLVGGGLLYGYTL.

There are a few counts of this clonotype. This sequence joins TRBV4-3 and TRBJ2-5; tentatively, D is TRBD1 (6 bases). Germline CDR1 is LGHNA and CDR2 is YSLEER. CDR3 length: 15 amino acids. V lost 0 bases to trimming and J lost 7 bases, with 15 bases between them. Here the CDR3 reads CASSQDGGQKMTQYF. CDR3 coding DNA: TGCGCCAGCAGCCAAGATGGAGGACAGAAGATGACCCAGTACTTC.

This clonotype was detected only a few times. The V call is TRBV20-1, the J call TRBJ2-5; D ambiguous. CDR3 length: 14 residues. Between the trimmed V and J ends, which lost 0 bases and 1 base, there was a span of 9 bases. CDR1 DFQATT and CDR2 SNEGSKA come from the germline V gene (reference sequence). This CDR3 is CSAREVGSQETQYF. CDR3 sequence (DNA): TGCAGTGCTAGAGAGGTGGGCAGCCAAGAGACCCAGTACTTC.

This clonotype was counted only a few times. This sequence joins TRBV7-2 and TRBJ2-7; 8 bases are shared with TRBD1. The CDR3 has 15 amino acids. Trimming cost V 5 bases and J 2 bases; bases outside gene matches: 8. Germline V gene sequence: CDR1 SGHTA, CDR2 FQGNSA. This CDR3 reads CASSPGTGQTYEQYF. The CDR3 bases are TGTGCCAGCAGCCCCGGGACAGGACAGACCTACGAGCAGTACTTC.

The chain links TRBV4-2 to TRBJ1-5; D uncertain. The V gene lost 0 bases and the J gene lost 4 bases, with 10 bases spanning the gap. This CDR3 region has 15 residues. Germline V gives CDR1 LGHNA, CDR2 YNFKEQ. CDR3 in amino acids: CASSQDQNANQPQHF. The CDR3 DNA is TGTGCCAGCAGCCAAGATCAAAACGCTAATCAGCCCCAGCATTTT.

The chain links TRBV4-1 to TRBJ2-7; TRBD1 agrees at 9 bases. Germline V gives CDR1 MGHRA, CDR2 YSYEKL. J was trimmed by 6 bases and V by 4 bases; bases with no gene match: 10. The CDR3 spans 15 residues. CDR3 nucleotides: TGCGCCAGCAGCCGGGGACAGGGTCCCTCCGGCGAGCAGTACGTC. This codes for CASSRGQGPSGEQYV.

The V and J genes are TRBV7-6 and TRBJ2-7, with a possible D match to TRBD1 (5 bases). The CDR3 extends over 12 amino acids. V was pared by 5 bases and J by 6 bases, with 11 bases between. Germline V gene lookup returns CDR1 SGHVS and CDR2 FNYEAQ. The CDR3, as DNA: TGTGCCAGCAGCCAACAGGTGACCGAGCAGTACTTC. Translation: CASSQQVTEQYF.

This clonotype came up a few times. The chain carries TRBV20-1 and TRBJ1-2, with TRBD1 matching 9 bases. The V segment lost 3 bases and the J segment 2 bases; nucleotides outside the gene matches: 4. Germline values: CDR1 DFQATT, CDR2 SNEGSKA (reference sequence). The CDR3 is 14 amino acids. The CDR3 spells CSARRGQGNYGYTF. The CDR3 DNA sequence: TGCAGTGCTAGGAGGGGACAGGGAAACTATGGCTACACCTTC.